Sequencing of this T cell receptor (beta chain) was carried out in a study of T cell repertoires in cytomegalovirus infection. TCRdb ran MiXCR on the reads and lists one entry per CDR3 protein. The table includes 150,000 to 200,000 distinct CDR3 sequences, 28% detected once. Germline V gives CDR1 SEHNR, CDR2 FQNEAQ (reference sequence). Deletions cut 3 bases from V and 0 bases from J, with 5 bases between. The CDR3 is 14 amino acids. The specimen sequenced was PBMCs. V is TRBV7-9 and J is TRBJ2-2; D unresolved. This clonotype originated in a human donor in good health (CMV status not recorded). Some clones in this sample may be carry-over from other donors' samples. CDR3 region: CASSFRANTGELFF. In nucleotides, the CDR3 is TGTGCCAGCAGCTTTAGGGCGAACACCGGGGAGCTGTTTTTT.